This TCR beta chain emerged from a study of blood T cell repertoires in COVID-19. Study-wide context: COVID-19 samples, acute and convalescent, were from the United States, Italy and Spain.

Germline values: CDR1 MDHEN, CDR2 SYDVKM. The V segment lost 7 bases and the J segment 6 bases; nucleotides outside the gene matches: 12. The CDR3 is 14 amino acids. Libraries were prepared by immunoSEQ multiplex PCR; TCRdb keeps only in-frame clonotypes and omits some of them. The sample holds some 250,000 clones, approximately 82% seen once. Either two negative PCRs, clearance, or symptom resolution qualified Cohort 3 donors as recovered. The material sequenced was PBMCs or T cells enriched from blood (not recorded which). This TCR was recovered from a man aged 35 to 55 who had recovered from COVID-19. The chain employs TRBV28 and TRBJ2-7, with 7 nucleotides matching TRBD2. CDR3 protein: CASTAGTTYAEQYF. The CDR3 bases are TGTGCCAGCACCGCCGGGACTACTTACGCCGAGCAGTACTTC.